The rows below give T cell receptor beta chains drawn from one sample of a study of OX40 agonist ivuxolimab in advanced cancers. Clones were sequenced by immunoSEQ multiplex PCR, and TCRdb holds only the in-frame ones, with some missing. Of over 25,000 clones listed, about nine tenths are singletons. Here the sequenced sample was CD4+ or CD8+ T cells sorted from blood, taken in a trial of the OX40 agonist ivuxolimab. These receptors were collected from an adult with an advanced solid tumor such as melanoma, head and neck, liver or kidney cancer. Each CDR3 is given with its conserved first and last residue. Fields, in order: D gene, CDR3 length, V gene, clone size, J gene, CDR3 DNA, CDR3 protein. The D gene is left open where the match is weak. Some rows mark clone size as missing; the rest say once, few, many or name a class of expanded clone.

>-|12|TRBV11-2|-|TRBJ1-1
TGTGCCAGCAGCTATATTAAAAATGAAGCTTTCTTT
CASSYIKNEAFF
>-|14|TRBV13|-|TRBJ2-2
TGTGCCAGCAGCTTGAGCAGCTTTTTGGGGGAGCTGTTTTTT
CASSLSSFLGELFF
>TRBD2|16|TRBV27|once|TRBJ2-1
TGTGCCAGCAGACGAACTAGCGGAAACTCCTACAATGAGCAGTTCTTC
CASRRTSGNSYNEQFF
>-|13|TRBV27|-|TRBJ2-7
TGTGCCAGCAGTTTAGGGACACACTACGAGCAGTACTTC
CASSLGTHYEQYF
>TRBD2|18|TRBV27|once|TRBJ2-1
TGTGCCAGCAGTCTACTGACTAGCGGGGGCGTATCCTACAATGAGCAGTTCTTC
CASSLLTSGGVSYNEQFF
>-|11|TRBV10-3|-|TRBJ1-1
TGTGCCATCTCGTTGGCCGGGGAAGCTTTCTTT
CAISLAGEAFF
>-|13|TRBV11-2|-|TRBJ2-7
TGTGCCAGCAGCTTTTGGCAGTTCGACGAGCAGTACTTC
CASSFWQFDEQYF
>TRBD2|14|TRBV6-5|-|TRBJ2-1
TGTGCCACTAGATTAGGGAGGGAAGTCAATGAGCAGTTCTTC
CATRLGREVNEQFF
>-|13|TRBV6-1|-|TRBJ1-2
TGTGCCAGCAGTGAACACGTTAGCTATGGCTACACCTTC
CASSEHVSYGYTF
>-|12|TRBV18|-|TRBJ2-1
TGTGCCAGCTCACTAGAAAGCAATGAGCAGTTCTTC
CASSLESNEQFF
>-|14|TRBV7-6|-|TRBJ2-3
TGTGCCAGCAGCTTAGAAGTCCAAACAGATACGCAGTATTTT
CASSLEVQTDTQYF
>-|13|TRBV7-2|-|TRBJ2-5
TGTGCCAGCAGCCTAACTAGGGAGGAGACCCAGTACTTC
CASSLTREETQYF
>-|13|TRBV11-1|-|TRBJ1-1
TGTGCCAGCAGCTCCGGGGTCTACACTGAAGCTTTCTTT
CASSSGVYTEAFF
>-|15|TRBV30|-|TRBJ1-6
TGTGCCTGGAGTGGTGGGATTCGCTATAATTCACCCCTCCACTTT
CAWSGGIRYNSPLHF
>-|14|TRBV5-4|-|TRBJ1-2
TGTGCCAGCAGCTACTTCGACAGGAACTATGGCTACACCTTC
CASSYFDRNYGYTF
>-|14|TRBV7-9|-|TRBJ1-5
TGTGCCAGCAGCTTAGAGCTTAGCAATCAGCCCCAGCATTTT
CASSLELSNQPQHF
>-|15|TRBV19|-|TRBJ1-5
TGTGCCAGTAGTATAGGCACCAGGGTCAATCAGCCCCAGCATTTT
CASSIGTRVNQPQHF
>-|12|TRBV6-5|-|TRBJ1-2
TGTGCCTCTGAGGGGCAGGGAAATGGCTACACCTTC
CASEGQGNGYTF
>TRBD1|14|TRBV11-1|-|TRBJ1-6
TGTGCCAGCAGCTCCGGGACAGATAATTCACCCCTCCACTTT
CASSSGTDNSPLHF
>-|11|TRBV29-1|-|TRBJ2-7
TGCAGCGTTGAAGATCGGTACGAGCAGTACTTC
CSVEDRYEQYF
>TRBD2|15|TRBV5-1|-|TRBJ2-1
TGCGCCAGCAGCACTAGCGGAAGCTCCTACAATGAGCAGTTCTTC
CASSTSGSSYNEQFF
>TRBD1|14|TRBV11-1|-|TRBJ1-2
TGTGCCAGCAGCTTTCCCGGACAGGGTCATGGCTACACCTTC
CASSFPGQGHGYTF
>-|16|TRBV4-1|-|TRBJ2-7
TGCGCCAGCAGCCCTGCTATTAGTGTGGCTTCCTACGAGCAGTACTTC
CASSPAISVASYEQYF
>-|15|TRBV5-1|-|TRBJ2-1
TGCGCCAGCAGCTCCCAGGCGGGCTCCTACAATGAGCAGTTCTTC
CASSSQAGSYNEQFF
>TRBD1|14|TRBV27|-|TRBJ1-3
TGTGCCAGCAGTTTAAGGGGGCCTGGAAACACCATATATTTT
CASSLRGPGNTIYF
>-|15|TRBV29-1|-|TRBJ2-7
TGCAGCGTTGAAGACACGAGAGGGGAGGCCTACGAGCAGTACTTC
CSVEDTRGEAYEQYF
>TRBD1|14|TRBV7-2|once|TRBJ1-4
TGTGCCAGCAGCTTCCGGGACAGGGATGAAAAACTGTTTTTT
CASSFRDRDEKLFF
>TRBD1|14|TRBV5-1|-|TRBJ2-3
TGCGCCAGCAGCTTGGGCCAGGGGGCAGATACGCAGTATTTT
CASSLGQGADTQYF